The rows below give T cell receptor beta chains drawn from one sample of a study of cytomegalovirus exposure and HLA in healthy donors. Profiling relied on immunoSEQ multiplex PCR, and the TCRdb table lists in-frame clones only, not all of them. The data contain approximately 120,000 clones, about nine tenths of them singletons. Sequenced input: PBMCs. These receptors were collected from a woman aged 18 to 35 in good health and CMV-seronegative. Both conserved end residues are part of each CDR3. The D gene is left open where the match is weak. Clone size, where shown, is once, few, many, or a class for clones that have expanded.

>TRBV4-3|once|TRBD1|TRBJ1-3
TGCGCCAGCAGCCAATACAAAGACAGGGCTCTAGGAAACACCATATATTTT
CASSQYKDRALGNTIYF
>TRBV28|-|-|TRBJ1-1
TGTGCCAGCTCGAGAACTGAAGCTTTCTTT
CASSRTEAFF
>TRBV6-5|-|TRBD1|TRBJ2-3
TGTGCCAGCAGTTACCAGACAGGGGCGACCACAGATACGCAGTATTTT
CASSYQTGATTDTQYF
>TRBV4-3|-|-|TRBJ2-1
TGCGCCAGCAGCATCGCGCCAGACTTATACAATGAGCAGTTCTTC
CASSIAPDLYNEQFF
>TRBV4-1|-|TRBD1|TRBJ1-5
TGCGCCAGCAGCTCCGTTCCCCCCGGACAGGGAAGTCGCAATCAGCCCCAGCATTTT
CASSSVPPGQGSRNQPQHF
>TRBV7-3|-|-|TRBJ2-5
TGTGCCAGCAGCCCTTCACGAGGAGAGACCCAGTACTTC
CASSPSRGETQYF
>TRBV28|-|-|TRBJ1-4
TGTGCCAGCAGTTTATCTGGGCTTAATGAAAAACTGTTTTTT
CASSLSGLNEKLFF
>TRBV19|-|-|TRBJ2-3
TGTGCCAGTAGTATTCCCCAGGATACGCAGTATTTT
CASSIPQDTQYF
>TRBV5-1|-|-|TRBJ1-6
TGCGCCAGCAGCCGGTTTGAGATGAGCTCCTATAATTCACCCCTCCACTTT
CASSRFEMSSYNSPLHF
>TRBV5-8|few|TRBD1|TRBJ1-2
TGTGCCAGCAGCCACGAACAGGGGTATGGCTACACCTTC
CASSHEQGYGYTF
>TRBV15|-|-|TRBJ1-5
TGTGCCACCAGGGACATATATAGCAATCAGCCCCAGCATTTT
CATRDIYSNQPQHF
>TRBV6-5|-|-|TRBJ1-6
TGTGCCAGCAGTTATGGTACAAGCTCCTATAATTCACCCCTCCACTTT
CASSYGTSSYNSPLHF
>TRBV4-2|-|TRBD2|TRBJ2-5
TGTGCCAGCAGCCGGGAGGGAGCGGGGCGTGGTGCGGAGACCCAGTACTTC
CASSREGAGRGAETQYF
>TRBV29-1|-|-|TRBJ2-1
TGCAGCGTTGAGGTACCGGGTCCTCTTCCCTCGAGCTCCTACAATGAGCAGTTCTTC
CSVEVPGPLPSSSYNEQFF
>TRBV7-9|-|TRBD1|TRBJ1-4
TGTGCCAGCAGCCCGGGACAGGGGTATGAAAAACTGTTTTTT
CASSPGQGYEKLFF
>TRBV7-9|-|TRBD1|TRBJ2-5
TGTGCCAGCAGCTCGGGGACAGCCAACCAAGAGACCCAGTACTTC
CASSSGTANQETQYF
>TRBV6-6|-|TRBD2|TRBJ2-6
TGTGCCAGCACTAGCGGGAGGGCCTTTGGGGCCAACGTCCTGACTTTC
CASTSGRAFGANVLTF
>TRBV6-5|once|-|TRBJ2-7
TGTGCCAGCAGTGGAACAGCCGACTACGAGCAGTACTTC
CASSGTADYEQYF
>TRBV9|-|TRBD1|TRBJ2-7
TGTGCCAGCAGCACCACAGGGGTGGGTTCCTACGAGCAGTACTTC
CASSTTGVGSYEQYF
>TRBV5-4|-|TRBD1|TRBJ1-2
TGTGCCAGCAGCCCAGGGACAGCCCCTAAAGGCTATGGCTACACCTTC
CASSPGTAPKGYGYTF
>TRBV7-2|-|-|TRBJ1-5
TGTGCCAGCAGCTTAGTTGAGTATAGCAATCAGCCCCAGCATTTT
CASSLVEYSNQPQHF
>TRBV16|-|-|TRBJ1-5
TGTGCCAGCAGCCAATCCGGGGGCAATCAGCCCCAGCATTTT
CASSQSGGNQPQHF
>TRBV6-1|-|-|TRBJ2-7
TGTGCCAGCAGTACCAGGGGATTGTTCCACGAGCAGTACTTC
CASSTRGLFHEQYF